These 2 T cell receptor beta chains came from one sample sequenced in a study of shared clonotypes between healthy human individuals. This table comes from immunoSEQ multiplex PCR, and its TCRdb copy is limited to in-frame clones, with some not included. Altogether about 710,000 clones are present, roughly 72% being singletons, with the ten largest covering around 2%. The sequencing sample was made of memory CD4+ T cells sorted from blood. Subset noted: CD45RA-negative fraction. The source is a woman aged 25-40 years in good health.

This clone was observed at least ten times. The chain uses TRBV11-2 and TRBJ2-7, with D perhaps TRBD2 (5 bases). Germline CDR1 is SGHAT and CDR2 is FQNNGV. Deletions cut 5 bases from V and 1 base from J, with 15 bases between. CDR3 length: 15 residues. The CDR3 DNA follows: TGTGCCAGCAGCGTCTCTGGCGGGTATTCCTACGAGCAGTACTTC. Translated: CASSVSGGYSYEQYF.

This clone was seen only once. This chain joins TRBV5-1 and TRBJ2-5; TRBD2 might be the D (6 bases). The V gene's germline CDR1 is SGHRS and CDR2 YFSETQ. Trimming pared 4 bases from V and 1 base from J, leaving 17 bases between. The CDR3 has 16 residues. The chain's CDR3 is CASSPGVAGSQETQYF. The CDR3 nucleotides are TGCGCCAGCAGCCCCGGTGTGGCGGGATCCCAAGAGACCCAGTACTTC. Complete variable domain (other parts from reference TRBV5-1 and TRBJ2-5): KAGVTQTPRYLIKTRGQQVTLSCSPISGHRSVSWYQQTPGQGLQFLFEYFSETQRNKGNFPGRFSGRQFSNSRSEMNVSTLELGDSALYLCASSPGVAGSQETQYFGPGTRLLVL.